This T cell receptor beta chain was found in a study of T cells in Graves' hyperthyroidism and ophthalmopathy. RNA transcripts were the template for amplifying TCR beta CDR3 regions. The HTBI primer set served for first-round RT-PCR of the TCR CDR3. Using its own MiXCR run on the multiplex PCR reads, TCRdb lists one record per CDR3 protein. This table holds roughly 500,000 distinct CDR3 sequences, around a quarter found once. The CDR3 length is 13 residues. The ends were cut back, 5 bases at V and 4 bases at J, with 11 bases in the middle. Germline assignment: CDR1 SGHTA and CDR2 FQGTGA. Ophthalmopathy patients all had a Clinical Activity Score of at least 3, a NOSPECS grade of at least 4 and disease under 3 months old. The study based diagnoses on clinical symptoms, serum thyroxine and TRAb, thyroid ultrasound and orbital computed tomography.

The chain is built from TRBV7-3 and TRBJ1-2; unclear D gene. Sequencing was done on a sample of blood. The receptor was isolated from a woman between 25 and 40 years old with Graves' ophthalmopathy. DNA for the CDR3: TGTGCCAGCAGCCCAGACATCGGCTATGGCTACACCTTC. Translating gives CASSPDIGYGYTF.